This TCR beta chain came from a study of blood T cell repertoires in COVID-19. V lost 0 bases, J lost 0 bases, and 7 bases lay in between. CDR1 is SGHRS and CDR2 is YFSETQ in the germline V gene. The CDR3 runs 15 residues. Libraries were prepared by immunoSEQ multiplex PCR; TCRdb keeps only in-frame clonotypes and omits some of them. The sample gives about 210,000 clones, 88% of which show up once; over 2% is in the top ten. The sequenced material came from PBMCs or T cells enriched from blood (not recorded which). The V call is TRBV5-1, the J call TRBJ1-3; D may be TRBD1 (5 bases). This receptor was identified in a woman in her thirties or forties with acute COVID-19. The CDR3, as DNA: TGCGCCAGCAGCTTGGCGGGGGTCTCTGGAAACACCATATATTTT. Translation gives CASSLAGVSGNTIYF.